The clone carrying this TCR beta chain was detected ten times or more. The antigen is unknown. This sample was included in a study of T cells in Graves' hyperthyroidism and ophthalmopathy. Study-level points and caveats: Ophthalmopathy and stable hyperthyroidism were told apart by a 13 V-J model. Blood samples included most of the expanded thyroid clonotypes exceeding 0.001.

The CDR3 has 11 residues. Per the germline V gene, CDR1 is DFQATT and CDR2 is SNEGSKA (reference sequence). V was clipped by 8 bases and J by 8 bases, with 15 bases between them. Template material for amplifying TCR beta CDR3 regions consisted of RNA transcripts. Initially, a first-round RT-PCR of the TCR CDR3 employed the HTBI primer set. TCRdb analysed the multiplex PCR reads with MiXCR anew, one entry per CDR3 protein. The data contain a few hundred thousand distinct CDR3 sequences, about 19% of them seen just once; the ten biggest clones take up under 45%. The chain couples TRBV20-1 to TRBJ1-2; no reliable D call. This clonotype originated in a man between 50 and 59 years old with Graves' ophthalmopathy. The sequenced sample was blood. CDR3 residues: CSPGRTGGYTF. CDR3 in DNA: TGCAGTCCTGGACGGACGGGAGGCTACACCTTC.